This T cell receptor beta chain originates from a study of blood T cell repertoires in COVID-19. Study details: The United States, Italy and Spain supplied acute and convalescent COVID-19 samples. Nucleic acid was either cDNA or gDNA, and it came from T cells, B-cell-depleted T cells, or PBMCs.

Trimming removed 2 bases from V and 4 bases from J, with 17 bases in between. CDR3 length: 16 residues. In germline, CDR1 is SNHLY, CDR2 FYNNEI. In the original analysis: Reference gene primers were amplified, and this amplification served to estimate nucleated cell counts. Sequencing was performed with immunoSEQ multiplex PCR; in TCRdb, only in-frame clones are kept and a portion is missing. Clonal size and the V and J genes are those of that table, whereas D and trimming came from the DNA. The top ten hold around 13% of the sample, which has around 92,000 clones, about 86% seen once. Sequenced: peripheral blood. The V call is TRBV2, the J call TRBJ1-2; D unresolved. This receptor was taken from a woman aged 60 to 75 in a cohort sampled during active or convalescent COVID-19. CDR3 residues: CASSESDRLFGYGYTF. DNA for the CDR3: TGTGCCAGCAGTGAAAGCGACCGCCTCTTTGGCTATGGCTACACCTTC.